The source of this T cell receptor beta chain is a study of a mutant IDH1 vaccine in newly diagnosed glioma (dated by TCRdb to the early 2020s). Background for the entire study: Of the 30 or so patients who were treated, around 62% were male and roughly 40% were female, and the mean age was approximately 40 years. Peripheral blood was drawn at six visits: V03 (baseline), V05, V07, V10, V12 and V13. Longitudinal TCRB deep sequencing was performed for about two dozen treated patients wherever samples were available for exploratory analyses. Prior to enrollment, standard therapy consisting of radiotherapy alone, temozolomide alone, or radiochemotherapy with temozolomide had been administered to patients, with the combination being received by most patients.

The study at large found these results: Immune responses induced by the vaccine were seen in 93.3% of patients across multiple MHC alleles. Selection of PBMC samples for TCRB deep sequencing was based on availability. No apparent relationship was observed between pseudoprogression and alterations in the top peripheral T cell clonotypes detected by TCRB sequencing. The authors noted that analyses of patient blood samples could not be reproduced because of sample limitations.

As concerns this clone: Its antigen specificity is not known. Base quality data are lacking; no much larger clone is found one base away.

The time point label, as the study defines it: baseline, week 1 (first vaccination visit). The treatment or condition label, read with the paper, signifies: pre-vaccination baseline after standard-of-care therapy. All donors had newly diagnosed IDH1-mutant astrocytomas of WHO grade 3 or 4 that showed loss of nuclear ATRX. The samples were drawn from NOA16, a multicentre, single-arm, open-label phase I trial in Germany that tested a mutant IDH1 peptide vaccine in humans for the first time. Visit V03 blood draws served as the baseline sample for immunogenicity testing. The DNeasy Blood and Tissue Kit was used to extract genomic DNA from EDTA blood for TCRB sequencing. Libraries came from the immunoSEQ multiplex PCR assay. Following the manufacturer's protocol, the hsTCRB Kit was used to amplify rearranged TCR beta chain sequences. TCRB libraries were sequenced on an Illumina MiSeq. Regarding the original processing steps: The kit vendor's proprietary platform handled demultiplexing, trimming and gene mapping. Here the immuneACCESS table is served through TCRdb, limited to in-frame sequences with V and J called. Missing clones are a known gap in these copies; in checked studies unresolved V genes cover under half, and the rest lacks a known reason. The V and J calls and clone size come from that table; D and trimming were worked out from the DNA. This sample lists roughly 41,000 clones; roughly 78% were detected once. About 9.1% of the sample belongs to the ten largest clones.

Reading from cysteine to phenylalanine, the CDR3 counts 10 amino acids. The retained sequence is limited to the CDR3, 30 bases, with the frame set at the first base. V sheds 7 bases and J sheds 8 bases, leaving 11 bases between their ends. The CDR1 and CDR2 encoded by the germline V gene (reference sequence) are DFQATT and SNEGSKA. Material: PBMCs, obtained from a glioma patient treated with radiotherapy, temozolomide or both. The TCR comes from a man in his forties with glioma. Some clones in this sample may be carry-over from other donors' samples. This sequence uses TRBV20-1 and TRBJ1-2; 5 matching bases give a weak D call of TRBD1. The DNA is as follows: TGCAGTGGGGACTCTGCGGGCTACACCTTC. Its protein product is CSGDSAGYTF.